This record covers a single TCR beta chain. As yet, its antigen is unknown. Germline V gene sequence: CDR1 SGHRS, CDR2 YFSETQ. This CDR3 region has 16 residues. V was cut by 0 bases and J by 0 bases, with 9 bases left in between. The sample is drawn from a study of T cell responses to AZD1222 COVID-19 vaccine. The assay was immunoSEQ multiplex PCR, and TCRdb's table has in-frame clones only and misses some. The data contain about 70,000 clones, nearly 90% of them singletons. General study points: Baseline seropositivity occurred in only a handful of AZD1222 recipients. It should be noted that donors were predominantly white British and more often female, and clonal diversity was possibly underestimated.

V gene TRBV5-1 combines with J gene TRBJ2-2; a weak D match, TRBD2 (6 bases). This clonotype was sampled from an adult who received the AZD1222 COVID-19 vaccine. The material was peripheral blood, obtained 28 days after the second AZD1222 dose. CDR3 DNA sequence: TGCGCCAGCAGCTTGGTGCCGGGGGCGAACACCGGGGAGCTGTTTTTT. Encoded protein: CASSLVPGANTGELFF.